A selection of T cell receptor beta chains follows, all from one sample in a study of PD-L1 blockade in urothelial cancer. Sequenced by immunoSEQ multiplex PCR; TCRdb stores in-frame clones only, minus some. The sample has 60,000 or so clones, under 90% seen once. Sample: PBMCs, taken around atezolizumab (anti-PD-L1) treatment. These TCRs come from a man aged 65-85 years with urothelial cancer. The CDR3 runs from the conserved cysteine through the conserved F or W. The D gene is left open where the match is weak. Clone size is given for some rows only: seen once, a few or many times, or a class if the clone is expanded.

TRBV5-4,.,.,TRBJ2-7,CASSIGRGYEQYF,TGTGCCAGCAGCATTGGACGGGGATACGAGCAGTACTTC
TRBV5-1,TRBD2,.,TRBJ2-5,CASSLALAGETQYF,TGCGCCAGCAGCTTGGCACTAGCGGGAGAGACCCAGTACTTC
TRBV7-2,.,.,TRBJ2-1,CASSSTSGRRQFF,TGTGCCAGCAGCTCCACATCTGGTCGTCGGCAGTTCTTC
TRBV7-2,.,.,TRBJ2-5,CASSLHSGPQETQYF,TGTGCCAGCAGCTTACATAGCGGACCTCAAGAGACCCAGTACTTC
TRBV5-4,.,.,TRBJ1-2,CASSSEGGANYGYTF,TGTGCCAGCAGCTCTGAAGGGGGGGCTAACTATGGCTACACCTTC
TRBV5-6,.,.,TRBJ1-1,CASSLDQGRLEAFF,TGTGCCAGCAGCTTGGATCAGGGGCGCTTAGAAGCTTTCTTT
TRBV4-1,TRBD2,.,TRBJ2-3,CASSPTGGAGTDTQYF,TGCGCCAGCAGCCCCACGGGGGGAGCCGGGACAGATACGCAGTATTTT
TRBV7-2,.,few,TRBJ1-1,CASSRMAQNTEAFF,TGTGCCAGCAGCCGTATGGCCCAGAACACTGAAGCTTTCTTT
TRBV6-1,TRBD1,.,TRBJ2-2,CASSELGQGRTGELFF,TGTGCCAGCAGTGAATTGGGACAGGGAAGGACCGGGGAGCTGTTTTTT
TRBV19,TRBD1,once,TRBJ1-1,CASRVDRDAEAFF,TGTGCCAGTAGGGTAGACAGGGACGCTGAAGCTTTCTTT
TRBV7-9,.,.,TRBJ1-1,CASSLEEGGTEAFF,TGTGCCAGCAGCTTAGAAGAGGGTGGTACTGAAGCTTTCTTT
TRBV11-2,.,.,TRBJ2-7,CASSLDRSSSSHEQYF,TGTGCCAGCAGCTTAGATCGGAGCAGTTCGTCTCACGAGCAGTACTTC
TRBV7-3,TRBD2,.,TRBJ2-1,CASSPQGTSGGLSASYNEQFF,TGTGCCAGCAGCCCTCAGGGAACTAGCGGGGGGTTGTCCGCGAGTTATAATGAGCAGTTCTTC
TRBV28,.,.,TRBJ2-6,CASSHGGATGANVLTF,TGTGCCAGCAGTCATGGGGGGGCTACTGGGGCCAACGTCCTGACTTTC
TRBV2,.,.,TRBJ2-3,CASSDGTGADTQYF,TGTGCCAGCAGTGACGGGACGGGGGCAGATACGCAGTATTTT
TRBV30,.,.,TRBJ2-1,CALTKSSYNEQFF,TGTGCCTTGACTAAGAGCTCCTACAATGAGCAGTTCTTC
TRBV28,.,.,TRBJ1-2,CASSLNRANYGYTF,TGTGCCAGCAGTTTGAACAGGGCTAACTATGGCTACACCTTC
TRBV6-5,TRBD1,.,TRBJ1-1,CASSRTGGNTEAFF,TGTGCCAGCAGTAGAACAGGGGGCAACACTGAAGCTTTCTTT
TRBV11-2,.,.,TRBJ2-7,CASSSAAGGYEQYF,TGTGCCAGCAGCTCAGCGGCAGGGGGGTACGAGCAGTACTTC
TRBV4-1,.,.,TRBJ2-1,CASSPPSGSEQFF,TGCGCCAGCAGCCCCCCCTCGGGAAGTGAGCAGTTCTTC
TRBV6-6,.,few,TRBJ1-5,CASRGAGEQQPQHF,TGTGCCAGCAGGGGAGCAGGGGAACAACAGCCCCAGCATTTT
TRBV6-5,TRBD1,.,TRBJ2-1,CASSYPRQGYYEQFF,TGTGCCAGCAGTTACCCGCGACAGGGTTACTATGAGCAGTTCTTC
TRBV6-1,TRBD2,.,TRBJ2-3,CASSLAGVRGDTQYF,TGTGCCAGCAGTCTAGCGGGTGTCAGGGGAGATACGCAGTATTTT